This TCR beta chain comes out of a study of graft-versus-host responses after intestinal transplantation (dated by TCRdb to the early 2020s). For the study in its entirety: The transplants that recipients got were multivisceral, liver-intestinal, or isolated intestinal. All recipients received anti-thymocyte globulin induction followed by maintenance tacrolimus and steroids for 3 to 4 years. Graft-versus-host and host-versus-graft alloreactive T cell clones were tracked in the graft, circulation and bone marrow after intestinal transplantation using bulk TCR-beta CDR3 sequencing. Alloreactive clones were identified by sequencing pre-transplant mixed lymphocyte reaction products and comparing these products with unstimulated pre-transplant donor and recipient T cells. Of the approximately 24 intestinal transplant recipients enrolled in the cohort, one of whom was a retransplant, 3 patients without pretransplant specimens were excluded. A peak of at least 4% donor T cells among recipient peripheral blood mononuclear cells was the definition used for donor T cell macrochimerism. Rather than being sequenced by the commercial service, samples from a few later patients were sequenced in-house on an Illumina MiSeq and processed with MiXCR. The full study reports these points: The conclusions were limited by the relatively low number and heterogeneity of the intestinal transplant patients. GvH clones were found in recipient bone marrow, and some of the GvH clones appeared earlier in ileal mucosa or blood, which is consistent with an intestinal mucosal origin. In patients with donor T cell macrochimerism, the allografts had high GvH to HvG T cell clonal ratios. Early after transplant, peak levels of circulating GvH clones were found to be associated with declines in HvG clones.

What the time point label conveys for this sample: cells obtained before transplantation from donor or recipient. In mixed lymphocyte reactions, about 200,000 CFSE-labeled pre-transplant responders were plated with about 200,000 irradiated violet-dye-labeled stimulators and cultured for less than seven days. After the mixed lymphocyte reaction, proliferating CD3+CD4+CFSE-low and CD3+CD8+CFSE-low responder cells were FACS-sorted on a BD Influx sorter. Remarks on this clone: Per-nucleotide qualities are absent, and no much larger clonotype sits a single base away.

Library method: the immunoSEQ multiplex PCR assay. For most patients, genomic DNA was isolated with the Qiagen DNeasy Blood and Tissue Kit and shipped frozen to Adaptive Biotechnologies for TCR sequencing. Adaptive Biotechnologies carried out high-throughput TCR-beta CDR3 sequencing of genomic DNA for most patients. The source study handled its data this way. TCR sequencing data for some 19 patients were retrieved from Adaptive's ImmunoSEQ software; a few other patients were processed with MiXCR and VDJtools. To correct CD4 versus CD8 sorting errors, sequences present in both subsets at a frequency ratio below 5:1 were removed. CDR3 nucleotide sequences shared by donor and recipient were removed because the origin of these sequences could not be assigned. Alloreactive clones required at least 2-fold expansion over unstimulated cells and minimum CFSE-low frequency of 0.002% (template counts) or 0.001% (read counts). Clones detected in sequenced pre-transplant spleen, lymph node, or MLR CFSE-low populations of the donor or recipient were defined as mappable. Cumulative frequency of alloreactive clones was calculated as a percentage of all sequences weighted by copy number. In its TCRdb copy, this immuneACCESS table keeps in-frame sequences only and misses some clones. Where compared with another copy, unresolved V genes explain less than half of these, and the others have no known cause. V, J and clone size were drawn from that table, and D and trimming were deduced from the DNA. The sample table shows 10,000 or so clones, and approximately 31% are seen once. 1.9% of the sample lies in the top ten.

Trimming removed 6 bases from V and 9 bases from J; the gene matches leave 8 bases unexplained. The germline V gene provides CDR1 SNHLY and CDR2 FYNNEI. The CDR3 goes from the cysteine to the phenylalanine over 13 residues. The retained sequence is limited to the CDR3, 39 bases, with the frame set at the first base. The receptor comes from a human patient who was an organ donor for intestinal transplantation. In this chain, TRBV2 is recombined with TRBJ2-1; 7 middle bases align to TRBD2. The sample here was alloreactive CD4+ T cells from a mixed lymphocyte reaction culture, taken before transplantation. The cell subset or site label on this specimen signifies: CFSE-low proliferating T cells sorted from approximately 6-day pre-transplant mixed lymphocyte reaction (GvH or HvG direction). This receptor carries the CDR3 CASSGLERGEQFF. The sequenced DNA: TGTGCCAGCAGCGGACTAGAGCGGGGTGAGCAGTTCTTC.